This record concerns one T cell receptor (beta chain) sequence. Its target is not known. This specimen belongs to a study of T cells in localized non-small cell lung cancer. The V and J ends lost 0 bases and 5 bases, in that order; junction bases with no gene match: 8. The CDR3 contains 17 residues. Germline V gene sequence: CDR1 PRHDT, CDR2 FYEKMQ (reference sequence). Libraries were prepared by immunoSEQ multiplex PCR; TCRdb keeps only in-frame clonotypes and omits some of them. This repertoire shows 11,000 to 15,000 clones, 84% found once; its top ten account for around 4%. Study-level results: Overall survival was longer when the density of T cells in the blood was higher. Uninvolved adjacent lung had more T cell clonality than any other tissue, topping tumor.

The receptor was isolated from a female donor over 55 with stage I squamous cell lung carcinoma. Sequenced here: peripheral blood, sampled before any cancer treatment. The rearrangement uses TRBV13 and TRBJ2-7; 12 positions agree with TRBD1. Here the CDR3 reads CASSLGAGDRGPNEQYF. CDR3 DNA: TGTGCCAGCAGCTTAGGCGCGGGGGACAGGGGGCCCAACGAGCAGTACTTC.